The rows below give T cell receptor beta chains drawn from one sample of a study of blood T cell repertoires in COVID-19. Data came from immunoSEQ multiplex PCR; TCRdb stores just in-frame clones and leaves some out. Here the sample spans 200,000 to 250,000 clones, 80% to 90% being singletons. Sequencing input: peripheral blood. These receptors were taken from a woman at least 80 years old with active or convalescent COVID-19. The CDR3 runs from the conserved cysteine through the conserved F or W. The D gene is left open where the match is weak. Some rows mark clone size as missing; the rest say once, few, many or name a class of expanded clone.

CDR3: CASSPPRWRRGHPYEQFF
DNA: TGTGCCAGCAGCCCTCCCCGCTGGCGGAGAGGCCATCCATATGAGCAGTTCTTC
length: 18
size: few
D: -
J: TRBJ2-1
V: TRBV7-6

CDR3: CASSQPGRGLPDTQYF
DNA: TGTGCCAGCAGCCAACCCGGCAGGGGCCTCCCAGATACGCAGTATTTT
length: 16
size: -
D: -
J: TRBJ2-3
V: TRBV3-1/TRBV3-2

CDR3: CASSLRGGPRTGANSPLHF
DNA: TGTGCCAGCAGTTTAAGGGGGGGGCCCCGGACAGGGGCCAATTCACCCCTCCACTTT
length: 19
size: -
D: TRBD1
J: TRBJ1-6
V: TRBV27

CDR3: CASSRDRERNEQFF
DNA: TGTGCCAGCAGTCGGGATCGCGAAAGAAATGAGCAGTTCTTC
length: 14
size: once
D: -
J: TRBJ2-1
V: TRBV6-5

CDR3: CASSLAGGKTYYEQYF
DNA: TGCGCCAGCAGCTTGGCAGGGGGCAAAACCTATTACGAGCAGTACTTC
length: 16
size: -
D: TRBD1
J: TRBJ2-7
V: TRBV5-1

CDR3: CASSQGDRDEQFF
DNA: TGTGCCAGCAGCCAAGGGGACAGGGATGAGCAGTTCTTC
length: 13
size: -
D: TRBD1
J: TRBJ2-1
V: TRBV4-2

CDR3: CASSAGGASSPLHF
DNA: TGTGCCAGCAGTGCGGGGGGCGCAAGTTCACCCCTCCACTTT
length: 14
size: -
D: -
J: TRBJ1-6
V: TRBV9

CDR3: CASSKTGTGDEKLFF
DNA: TGTGCCAGCAGTAAAACCGGGACAGGGGACGAAAAACTGTTTTTT
length: 15
size: -
D: TRBD1
J: TRBJ1-4
V: TRBV2

CDR3: CASTMLAGVGEQFF
DNA: TGTGCCAGCACCATGCTGGCGGGAGTAGGTGAGCAGTTCTTC
length: 14
size: -
D: TRBD2
J: TRBJ2-1
V: TRBV6-5

CDR3: CASSLAPDRAYGYTF
DNA: TGTGCCAGCAGCTTAGCCCCCGACAGGGCTTATGGCTACACCTTC
length: 15
size: -
D: TRBD1
J: TRBJ1-2
V: TRBV11-2

CDR3: CASSLGRSNTEAFF
DNA: TGTGCCAGCAGCTTGGGGAGATCGAACACTGAAGCTTTCTTT
length: 14
size: once
D: -
J: TRBJ1-1
V: TRBV7-2

CDR3: CASSYTGQSSGANVLTF
DNA: TGTGCCAGCAGCTACACGGGACAGAGCTCTGGGGCCAACGTCCTGACTTTC
length: 17
size: -
D: TRBD1
J: TRBJ2-6
V: TRBV5-6

CDR3: CASSLSSQGTGELFF
DNA: TGTGCCAGCAGTTTATCGAGTCAGGGGACCGGGGAGCTGTTTTTT
length: 15
size: -
D: -
J: TRBJ2-2
V: TRBV27

CDR3: CASSIDRGVGQPQHF
DNA: TGTGCCAGTAGTATAGATCGGGGGGTGGGTCAGCCCCAGCATTTT
length: 15
size: -
D: -
J: TRBJ1-5
V: TRBV19

CDR3: CASRLGQGKTQYF
DNA: TGTGCCAGCAGGCTGGGGCAGGGTAAGACCCAGTACTTC
length: 13
size: -
D: -
J: TRBJ2-5
V: TRBV6-5

CDR3: CASSVDLQDRSPLHF
DNA: TGTGCCAGCAGCGTAGATCTGCAGGATCGCTCACCCCTCCACTTT
length: 15
size: -
D: -
J: TRBJ1-6
V: TRBV9

CDR3: CASGIQPGLARETQYF
DNA: TGTGCTAGTGGTATCCAACCGGGACTAGCACGGGAGACCCAGTACTTC
length: 16
size: -
D: TRBD2
J: TRBJ2-5
V: TRBV12-5

CDR3: CASSLSGAGETQYF
DNA: TGTGCCAGCAGCTTGAGTGGGGCAGGAGAGACCCAGTACTTC
length: 14
size: -
D: -
J: TRBJ2-5
V: TRBV5-6

CDR3: CASSTGWPGETQYF
DNA: TGTGCCAGCAGTACGGGGTGGCCGGGGGAGACCCAGTACTTC
length: 14
size: -
D: -
J: TRBJ2-5
V: TRBV6-6

CDR3: CASSPQGRTIYF
DNA: TGTGCCAGCTCTCCCCAGGGGCGAACCATATATTTT
length: 12
size: -
D: -
J: TRBJ1-3
V: TRBV18

CDR3: CASSLGGTESSYNEQFF
DNA: TGCGCCAGCAGCCTGGGGGGGACAGAAAGCTCCTACAATGAGCAGTTCTTC
length: 17
size: -
D: -
J: TRBJ2-1
V: TRBV5-1

CDR3: CASRKRTGPGYEQYF
DNA: TGTGCCAGCAGAAAAAGGACAGGGCCGGGCTACGAGCAGTACTTC
length: 15
size: -
D: TRBD1
J: TRBJ2-7
V: TRBV6-5

CDR3: CASSQDKGAGGGTGELFF
DNA: TGTGCCAGCAGCCAAGATAAGGGGGCGGGCGGAGGCACCGGGGAGCTGTTTTTT
length: 18
size: -
D: TRBD1
J: TRBJ2-2
V: TRBV4-2

CDR3: CASSPQGAGGTEAFF
DNA: TGCGCCAGCAGCCCACAGGGGGCCGGGGGCACTGAAGCTTTCTTT
length: 15
size: -
D: TRBD1
J: TRBJ1-1
V: TRBV5-1

CDR3: CSVGWGTTVYEQYF
DNA: TGCAGCGTCGGGTGGGGGACTACGGTCTACGAGCAGTACTTC
length: 14
size: -
D: TRBD2
J: TRBJ2-7
V: TRBV29-1

CDR3: CASSLEAGQPQHF
DNA: TGTGCCAGCAGCTTGGAGGCGGGCCAGCCCCAGCATTTT
length: 13
size: few
D: -
J: TRBJ1-5
V: TRBV5-4

CDR3: CASSEGTVQETQYF
DNA: TGTGCCAGCAGCGAAGGGACAGTTCAAGAGACCCAGTACTTC
length: 14
size: -
D: TRBD1
J: TRBJ2-5
V: TRBV5-4

CDR3: CATSISTSLYYNEQFF
DNA: TGTGCCACCAGTATATCTACCTCACTCTATTACAATGAGCAGTTCTTC
length: 16
size: once
D: -
J: TRBJ2-1
V: TRBV25-1

CDR3: CASSTPGGVFNEQFF
DNA: TGTGCCAGTAGTACGCCGGGGGGCGTATTCAATGAGCAGTTCTTC
length: 15
size: -
D: -
J: TRBJ2-1
V: TRBV19

CDR3: CASSFLSGQGLSPLHF
DNA: TGTGCCAGCAGCTTCCTCAGTGGACAGGGCTTATCACCCCTCCACTTT
length: 16
size: -
D: TRBD1
J: TRBJ1-6
V: TRBV7-8

CDR3: CASLFAYTDTQYF
DNA: TGTGCCAGCCTATTTGCTTACACAGATACGCAGTATTTT
length: 13
size: -
D: -
J: TRBJ2-3
V: TRBV28

CDR3: CASSATRASTEAFF
DNA: TGTGCCAGCAGCGCCACCCGAGCAAGCACTGAAGCTTTCTTT
length: 14
size: -
D: -
J: TRBJ1-1
V: TRBV9

CDR3: CASRKLAGRTDTQYF
DNA: TGTGCCAGCAGAAAGTTAGCGGGGCGAACAGATACGCAGTATTTT
length: 15
size: -
D: TRBD2
J: TRBJ2-3
V: TRBV2

CDR3: CASSQYRQGAGNTIYF
DNA: TGTGCCAGCAGCCAATACCGTCAGGGGGCGGGAAACACCATATATTTT
length: 16
size: -
D: TRBD1
J: TRBJ1-3
V: TRBV7-2

CDR3: CASSQFIAYEQYF
DNA: TGTGCCAGCAGCCAATTTATCGCCTACGAGCAGTACTTC
length: 13
size: -
D: -
J: TRBJ2-7
V: TRBV3-1/TRBV3-2

CDR3: CASSIGETQYF
DNA: TGCGCCAGCAGCATCGGAGAGACCCAGTACTTC
length: 11
size: -
D: -
J: TRBJ2-5
V: TRBV5-1

CDR3: CASRDGQANNQPQHF
DNA: TGTGCCAGCAGGGACGGACAGGCGAACAATCAGCCCCAGCATTTT
length: 15
size: -
D: TRBD1
J: TRBJ1-5
V: TRBV2

CDR3: CASSLQNEAFF
DNA: TGCGCCAGCAGCTTACAGAATGAAGCTTTCTTT
length: 11
size: -
D: -
J: TRBJ1-1
V: TRBV5-1

CDR3: CASSLGSGSQETQYF
DNA: TGCGCCAGCAGCTTGGGATCGGGGAGTCAAGAGACCCAGTACTTC
length: 15
size: -
D: -
J: TRBJ2-5
V: TRBV5-1

CDR3: CASSYRTGNTEAFF
DNA: TGTGCCAGCAGTTACCGGACAGGGAACACTGAAGCTTTCTTT
length: 14
size: -
D: TRBD1
J: TRBJ1-1
V: TRBV6-5

CDR3: CASKSTGGAGELFF
DNA: TGTGCCAGCAAGTCGACGGGGGGCGCCGGGGAGCTGTTTTTT
length: 14
size: -
D: -
J: TRBJ2-2
V: TRBV3-1/TRBV3-2

CDR3: CAIPVKGGADYGYTF
DNA: TGTGCCATCCCCGTTAAAGGGGGCGCCGACTATGGCTACACCTTC
length: 15
size: -
D: TRBD1
J: TRBJ1-2
V: TRBV5-5

CDR3: CASSPDRYEQYF
DNA: TGTGCCAGCAGTCCAGACAGATACGAGCAGTACTTC
length: 12
size: few
D: -
J: TRBJ2-7
V: TRBV2

CDR3: CASSRAGAGTEAFF
DNA: TGTGCCAGCAGCAGGGCCGGGGCGGGGACTGAAGCTTTCTTT
length: 14
size: -
D: -
J: TRBJ1-1
V: TRBV7-9

CDR3: CSVVDRVGTDTQYF
DNA: TGCAGCGTAGTAGACAGGGTTGGCACAGATACGCAGTATTTT
length: 14
size: -
D: TRBD1
J: TRBJ2-3
V: TRBV29-1

CDR3: CASSLGRWGESDAYEQYF
DNA: TGCGCCAGCAGCTTGGGCCGGTGGGGGGAATCCGACGCCTACGAGCAGTACTTC
length: 18
size: -
D: -
J: TRBJ2-7
V: TRBV5-1

CDR3: CASRHPRSSGRGEQFF
DNA: TGTGCCAGCAGGCACCCTCGTTCTAGCGGGAGGGGTGAGCAGTTCTTC
length: 16
size: -
D: TRBD2
J: TRBJ2-1
V: TRBV7-8

CDR3: CASSLAARNPYEQYF
DNA: TGTGCCAGCAGCTTAGCTGCGCGGAACCCCTACGAGCAGTACTTC
length: 15
size: few
D: -
J: TRBJ2-7
V: TRBV7-2

CDR3: CASRQLAANTGELFF
DNA: TGTGCCAGCAGGCAACTAGCGGCGAACACCGGGGAGCTGTTTTTT
length: 15
size: -
D: TRBD2
J: TRBJ2-2
V: TRBV2

CDR3: CASSESSPGYGYTF
DNA: TGTGCCAGCAGTGAATCCTCCCCGGGCTATGGCTACACCTTC
length: 14
size: -
D: -
J: TRBJ1-2
V: TRBV25-1

CDR3: CASSLRREVAGNQPQHF
DNA: TGTGCCAGCAGCTTACGCAGGGAGGTAGCGGGCAATCAGCCCCAGCATTTT
length: 17
size: -
D: -
J: TRBJ1-5
V: TRBV7-6

CDR3: CASSLRGNSNQPQHF
DNA: TGTGCCAGCAGCTTACGGGGTAATAGCAATCAGCCCCAGCATTTT
length: 15
size: -
D: -
J: TRBJ1-5
V: TRBV7-2

CDR3: CSASSPVYNYGYTF
DNA: TGCAGTGCTAGTTCCCCGGTTTATAACTATGGCTACACCTTC
length: 14
size: -
D: -
J: TRBJ1-2
V: TRBV20-1

CDR3: CAWSVGTGGNQPQHF
DNA: TGTGCCTGGAGTGTTGGGACAGGGGGCAATCAGCCCCAGCATTTT
length: 15
size: few
D: TRBD1
J: TRBJ1-5
V: TRBV30